Listed here is a single T cell receptor beta chain. Its target is unknown. V dropped 4 bases and J dropped 7; count of bases not matched to a gene: 20. CDR1 and CDR2 from the germline V gene are SGDLS and YYNGEE. This CDR3 has 18 residues. Stated treatment: some 20 received Ad26.COV2.S at low or high dose, single or two shots; about 5 received placebo; per-sample allocation not given. Specimen acquisition occurred on day 63 following the initial vaccine or placebo injection. An adult of 18-55 years in Boston served as donor. Data came from immunoSEQ multiplex PCR; TCRdb stores just in-frame clones and leaves some out. The profile shows approximately 300,000 clones, approximately 80% of them singletons. This record belongs to a study of Ad26.COV2.S vaccination and SARS-CoV-2 variants. Study context: Dosing was one shot or two shots 56 days apart.

Overall study results and limits: People given the vaccine had a wider spike-specific TCR breadth than placebo recipients did.

This material consisted of peripheral blood, taken in a trial of Ad26.COV2.S vaccine versus placebo. The receptor's source is a person aged 18-65 years who received the Ad26.COV2.S COVID-19 vaccine or a placebo. The chain combines TRBV9 with TRBJ2-1; TRBD2 aligns across 7 bases. The CDR3 DNA follows: TGTGCCAGCAGCCCCCCCGTCTGGGAGCGGGGAGCCAGGAATGAGCAGTTCTTC. Amino acid sequence: CASSPPVWERGARNEQFF.